The rows below give T cell receptor beta chains drawn from one sample of a study of PD-1 blockade in classical Hodgkin lymphoma. Assay: immunoSEQ multiplex PCR; the TCRdb copy retains only in-frame clones and omits some. The table lists approximately 96,000 clones, under 95% of them singletons, with 2% in the top ten. This specimen was peripheral blood mononuclear cells (PBMCs), taken before the fourth cycle of nivolumab. These receptors originate from a human donor with classical Hodgkin lymphoma. The CDR3 runs from the conserved cysteine through the conserved F or W. A D gene is named only where the DNA matches it firmly. Some rows mark clone size as missing; the rest say once, few, many or name a class of expanded clone.

d_call j_call clone_size v_call cdr3_aa cdr3_nt
- TRBJ2-3 once TRBV30 CAWGTQETQYF TGTGCCTGGGGTACTCAGGAGACGCAGTATTTT
- TRBJ2-7 - TRBV29-1 CSVEEWVDGYEQYF TGCAGCGTTGAAGAGTGGGTAGATGGGTACGAGCAGTACTTC
TRBD1 TRBJ1-4 - TRBV30 CAWEQGAGEKLFF TGTGCCTGGGAACAGGGGGCCGGAGAAAAACTGTTTTTT
TRBD1 TRBJ1-4 - TRBV19 CASGRDRGEKLFF TGTGCCAGTGGCCGGGACAGGGGTGAAAAACTGTTTTTT
- TRBJ1-1 - TRBV10-2 CASSDSYMAFF TGCGCCAGCAGCGACAGCTACATGGCTTTCTTT
TRBD1 TRBJ2-7 - TRBV9 CASTPTGSYEQYF TGTGCCAGCACCCCGACAGGGTCCTACGAGCAGTACTTC
- TRBJ2-1 - TRBV7-2 CASSFSGTYNEQFF TGTGCCAGCAGCTTCTCCGGTACCTACAATGAGCAGTTCTTC
- TRBJ1-1 - TRBV6-5 CASSWGQRTEAFF TGTGCCAGCAGTTGGGGTCAGAGGACTGAAGCTTTCTTT
- TRBJ1-1 once TRBV6-1 CASSRTRGAYTEAFF TGTGCCAGCAGCAGGACGCGGGGGGCTTACACTGAAGCTTTCTTT
- TRBJ1-4 - TRBV9 CASSVSLLGGSGYEKLFF TGTGCCAGCAGCGTCTCCTTATTAGGGGGATCAGGTTATGAAAAACTGTTTTTT
- TRBJ2-2 - TRBV2 CAKAGQPNTGELFF TGTGCCAAAGCGGGACAGCCGAACACCGGGGAGCTGTTTTTT
- TRBJ1-3 - TRBV6-1 CASSEEGSGFSGNTIYF TGTGCCAGCAGTGAAGAAGGTTCGGGCTTCTCTGGAAACACCATATATTTT
TRBD1 TRBJ1-4 - TRBV30 CASNLGQGKGATNEKLFF TGTGCCTCCAACCTTGGACAGGGGAAAGGTGCAACTAATGAAAAACTGTTTTTT
TRBD1 TRBJ2-2 - TRBV28 CASSDRGFVGELFF TGTGCCAGCAGTGACAGGGGTTTTGTCGGGGAGCTGTTTTTT
TRBD2 TRBJ2-1 once TRBV6-1 CASSGVAGVTYNEQFF TGTGCCAGCAGTGGGGTAGCGGGAGTCACCTACAATGAGCAGTTCTTC
TRBD2 TRBJ2-1 - TRBV25-1 CASSEEVAGGPHNEQFF TGTGCCAGCAGTGAGGAAGTAGCGGGAGGGCCCCACAATGAGCAGTTCTTC
- TRBJ2-3 - TRBV7-9 CASSLDGARQDTQYF TGTGCCAGCAGCTTAGATGGCGCGAGGCAAGATACGCAGTATTTT
- TRBJ1-2 - TRBV9 CASSGQRRDGYTF TGTGCCAGCAGCGGACAGCGCCGGGATGGCTACACCTTC
TRBD2 TRBJ2-7 few TRBV29-1 CSVFIRADLSGRFRNEQYF TGCAGCGTCTTCATAAGGGCGGATCTGAGCGGGAGGTTTAGAAACGAGCAGTACTTC
- TRBJ2-7 - TRBV30 CAWSAPDYEQYF TGTGCCTGGAGTGCGCCCGACTACGAGCAGTACTTC
- TRBJ1-2 - TRBV30 CAWSVVYGYTF TGTGCCTGGAGTGTAGTCTATGGCTACACCTTC
- TRBJ2-1 - TRBV6-6 CASSYRRGYNEQFF TGTGCCAGCAGTTACCGGCGGGGCTACAATGAGCAGTTCTTC
TRBD1 TRBJ1-4 - TRBV7-9 CASRDRGATNEKLFF TGTGCCAGCAGGGACAGGGGTGCAACTAATGAAAAACTGTTTTTT
TRBD1 TRBJ2-3 - TRBV5-1 CASSKPDREADTQYF TGCGCCAGCAGCAAGCCGGACAGGGAGGCAGATACGCAGTATTTT
TRBD1 TRBJ1-1 - TRBV5-1 CASSWIQGSTEAFF TGCGCCAGCAGCTGGATACAGGGGAGCACTGAAGCTTTCTTT
TRBD2 TRBJ2-7 once TRBV6-6 CASRLGTSGAYEQYF TGTGCCAGCAGATTAGGGACTAGCGGGGCCTACGAGCAGTACTTC
TRBD2 TRBJ2-1 - TRBV6-6 CASRVWREKVDEQFF TGTGCCAGCAGGGTTTGGCGGGAGAAAGTGGATGAGCAGTTCTTC
- TRBJ1-3 - TRBV27 CASRKHPGLPPYF TGTGCCAGCCGGAAACACCCCGGGCTCCCCCCCTATTTT
- TRBJ1-4 - TRBV19 CASNSQGRATNEKLFF TGTGCCAGTAATTCTCAGGGGCGTGCAACTAATGAAAAACTGTTTTTT
TRBD1 TRBJ1-4 - TRBV6-1 CASRLTGGGEKLFF TGTGCCAGCAGGCTGACAGGGGGCGGGGAAAAACTGTTTTTT
- TRBJ2-2 - TRBV10-3 CAKTTNTGELFF TGTGCCAAAACTACGAACACCGGGGAGCTGTTTTTT
TRBD2 TRBJ2-5 - TRBV19 CASKGGASGSLETQYF TGTGCCAGTAAGGGGGGGGCTAGCGGGAGCCTGGAGACCCAGTACTTC
- TRBJ2-7 - TRBV27 CASSYGGKVYEQYF TGTGCCAGCAGTTACGGTGGAAAGGTCTACGAGCAGTACTTC
- TRBJ2-7 - TRBV30 CAWSQAGLNFYEQYF TGTGCCTGGAGTCAAGCGGGCCTAAACTTCTACGAGCAGTACTTC
- TRBJ2-3 - TRBV7-2 CASSPRVNTQYF TGTGCCAGCAGCCCTCGGGTGAATACGCAGTATTTT
- TRBJ1-1 - TRBV27 CASSLRTGEMNTEAFF TGTGCCAGCAGTTTACGGACTGGCGAAATGAACACTGAAGCTTTCTTT
- TRBJ1-1 - TRBV7-8 CASSFVPGKNTEAFF TGTGCCAGCAGCTTTGTTCCGGGAAAAAACACTGAAGCTTTCTTT
- TRBJ1-1 once TRBV6-6 CASSPGTQRGAFF TGTGCCAGCAGCCCCGGGACTCAGAGGGGAGCTTTCTTT
TRBD2 TRBJ2-3 - TRBV30 CARVGLADTDTQYF TGTGCTAGGGTTGGACTAGCGGACACAGATACGCAGTATTTT
TRBD1 TRBJ2-1 - TRBV27 CASSLSSGDRGIDEQFF TGTGCCAGCAGTTTATCGTCCGGAGACAGGGGTATAGATGAGCAGTTCTTC
TRBD2 TRBJ2-1 - TRBV10-2 CASGTRRGLAGGSSYNEQFF TGCGCCAGCGGAACGAGGCGTGGACTAGCGGGAGGGAGCTCCTACAATGAGCAGTTCTTC
- TRBJ2-2 - TRBV9 CASSPRSLYTGELFF TGTGCCAGCAGCCCCAGGTCCCTATACACCGGGGAGCTGTTTTTT
TRBD1 TRBJ2-3 - TRBV29-1 CSVLTRTDRGPDTQYF TGCAGCGTTCTGACCCGGACGGACAGGGGCCCAGATACGCAGTATTTT
TRBD1 TRBJ2-6 - TRBV9 CASSVGQKTGSGANVLTF TGTGCCAGCAGCGTTGGGCAGAAGACAGGGTCAGGGGCCAACGTCCTGACTTTC
- TRBJ2-7 - TRBV6-5 CASSSTGDNEQYF TGTGCCAGCAGTTCGACAGGAGATAACGAGCAGTACTTC
TRBD2 TRBJ2-1 once TRBV6-4 CASSKREGYNEQFF TGTGCCAGCAGTAAACGGGAGGGCTACAATGAGCAGTTCTTC
- TRBJ1-4 once TRBV19 CASSKLTTTNEKLFF TGTGCCAGTAGTAAGCTGACAACCACGAATGAAAAACTGTTTTTT
- TRBJ1-1 - TRBV15 CATSRDGPSNTEAFF TGTGCCACCAGCAGAGATGGCCCCTCCAACACTGAAGCTTTCTTT
- TRBJ1-1 - TRBV25-1 CASRDRVNTEAFF TGTGCCAGCAGGGACAGAGTGAACACTGAAGCTTTCTTT